The 21 T cell receptor beta chains reported below all come from one sample, sequenced in a study of cytomegalovirus exposure and HLA in healthy donors. It was with 60 Vbeta and 13 Jbeta primers that the PCR ran. Here immunoSEQ multiplex PCR was the method, and the copy in TCRdb shows in-frame clones only, minus some. The data contain approximately 160,000 clones, roughly 77% of them singletons. Sequenced: PBMCs. The receptor source for this set is a woman in her 40s in good health and CMV-seropositive.

The rearrangement links TRBV29-1 to TRBJ1-2, with D uncertain. Trimming shortened V by 7 bases and J by 3 bases, and 15 bases separated the two germline ends. The CDR3 spans 13 residues. Looked up from germline, CDR1 is SQVTM and CDR2 is ANQGSEA. The CDR3 DNA follows: TGCAGCGCAGCGGACGGGGTGGACTATGGCTACACCTTC. Its translation is CSAADGVDYGYTF. The whole variable domain, filled in from reference TRBV29-1 and TRBJ1-2, reads SAVISQKPSRDICQRGTSLTIQCQVDSQVTMMFWYRQQPGQSLTLIATANQGSEATYESGFVIDKFPISRPNLTFSTLTVSNMSPEDSSIYLCSAADGVDYGYTFGSGTRLTVV.

This chain uses TRBV27 with TRBJ1-1, with 8 bases fitting TRBD1. Germline CDR1 is MNHEY and CDR2 is SMNVEV (reference sequence). After removal of 5 bases from V and 3 bases from J, the junction contained 5 bases not matched to a gene. CDR3 size: 14 residues. The CDR3: CASSPWGQDTEAFF. The DNA for the CDR3 is TGTGCCAGCAGTCCCTGGGGACAGGACACTGAAGCTTTCTTT.

This rearrangement joins TRBV7-9 to TRBJ1-3; a weak D match, TRBD1 (5 bases). The V end was cut by 11 bases, the J end by 1 base, with 15 bases between. The CDR3 has 14 residues. In germline, CDR1 is SEHNR, CDR2 FQNEAQ (reference sequence). The DNA for the CDR3 is TGTGCCGGGGGGAAGAGCACTTCTGGAAACACCATATATTTT. It specifies CAGGKSTSGNTIYF.

This clone was seen a single time. This sequence joins TRBV27 and TRBJ1-2; 10 bases match TRBD1. CDR1 is MNHEY and CDR2 is SMNVEV in the germline V gene (reference sequence). J was trimmed by 3 bases and V by 6 bases; bases with no gene match: 7. CDR3 size: 15 residues. The CDR3 bases are TGTGCCAGCAGATCCCGGACAGGGGGTGACTATGGCTACACCTTC. Protein sequence: CASRSRTGGDYGYTF.

CDR3 in DNA: TGTGCCAGCAGCTTAGAGGGCGGGGTATATTACGAGCAGTACTTC. Translating gives CASSLEGGVYYEQYF. The V gene is TRBV7-2, the J gene TRBJ2-7; D is perhaps TRBD2 (6 bases). The V gene's germline CDR1 is SGHTA and CDR2 FQGNSA. V was clipped by 1 base and J by 4 bases, with 14 bases between them. The CDR3 is 15 amino acids.

This clone appeared a single time. The chain has TRBV27 and TRBJ2-5; 8 positions match TRBD2. The CDR3 has 17 residues. The V and J ends lost 3 bases and 5 bases, in that order; junction bases with no gene match: 14. CDR1 and CDR2 (germline): MNHEY, SMNVEV (reference sequence). The CDR3 loop is CASSLRPKRGRVETQYF. The DNA for the CDR3 is TGTGCCAGCAGTTTGAGGCCCAAGCGGGGGAGGGTGGAGACCCAGTACTTC.

Concerning this clone: Other nucleotide sequences from this sample produce the same CDR3. The rearrangement joins TRBV6-5 to TRBJ1-5; no definite D call. The germline CDR1 and CDR2 sequences are MNHEY and SVGAGI. The CDR3 contains 13 residues. Trimming took off 3 bases at V and 6 bases at J, with 9 bases between the two ends. Written as DNA, the CDR3 is TGTGCCAGCAGTTATAGAGGTGGTCAGCCCCAGCATTTT. This codes for CASSYRGGQPQHF.

The rearrangement uses TRBV5-4 and TRBJ2-7; the match to TRBD1 covers 7 bases. Per the germline V gene, CDR1 is SGHNT and CDR2 is YYREEE (reference sequence). The CDR3 is made up of 15 amino acids. After removal of 5 bases from V and 3 bases from J, the junction contained 11 bases not matched to a gene. The CDR3 spells CASSPTGALVYEQYF. CDR3 coding DNA: TGTGCCAGCAGTCCAACAGGGGCCCTCGTCTACGAGCAGTACTTC.

The rearrangement joins TRBV5-8 to TRBJ1-1; 7 bases fit TRBD1. Germline V gene lookup returns CDR1 SGHTS and CDR2 YDEGEE. The V segment lost 7 bases and the J segment 1 base; nucleotides outside the gene matches: 19. This CDR3 is 18 amino acids long. The CDR3 coding sequence is TGTGCCAGCCCCAGGGGGGTCGAGCCCGGTGACACGAACACTGAAGCTTTCTTT. Amino acids: CASPRGVEPGDTNTEAFF.

CDR3 sequence (DNA): TGTGCCAGTAGTATACTGAATCGGGACAGTATAACCCAAGCTTTCTTT. Translation: CASSILNRDSITQAFF. The chain employs TRBV19 and TRBJ1-1, with TRBD1 matching 7 bases. V was pared by 2 bases and J by 9 bases, with 15 bases of the junction left unmatched. The CDR3 totals 16 residues. Germline V gene data show CDR1 as LNHDA and CDR2 as SQIVND (reference sequence).

The chain carries TRBV30 and TRBJ2-3, with unresolved D. Germline CDR1 reads GTSNPN; CDR2 reads SVGIG (reference sequence). This CDR3 has 14 amino acids. Trimming pared 5 bases from V and 3 bases from J, leaving 15 bases between. Here the CDR3 reads CAWSVGVETDTQYF. In DNA, the CDR3 is TGTGCCTGGTCGGTGGGTGTGGAGACAGATACGCAGTATTTT.

This chain connects TRBV11-2 to TRBJ2-7, with TRBD2 identical over 7 bases. V lost 1 base to trimming and J lost 5 bases; unmatched junction nucleotides: 11. CDR3 length: 16 residues. Germline values: CDR1 SGHAT, CDR2 FQNNGV. CDR3 residues: CASSLARGRGPNEQYF. In nucleotides, the CDR3 is TGTGCCAGCAGCTTAGCGCGTGGGAGGGGCCCCAACGAGCAGTACTTC.

The sample holds a few counts of this clone. V usage is TRBV7-9 and J usage is TRBJ1-4; D might be TRBD1 (6 bases). The CDR3 spans 14 residues. The V gene's germline CDR1 is SEHNR and CDR2 FQNEAQ (reference sequence). V lost 1 base and J 4 bases, leaving 7 bases between the germline ends. The CDR3 region is CASSLEQGNEKLFF. In DNA, the CDR3 is TGTGCCAGCAGCTTAGAACAGGGTAATGAAAAACTGTTTTTT.

The chain recombines TRBV5-4 with TRBJ1-1; D is possibly TRBD1 (6 bases). The CDR3 runs 13 residues. The germline V and J ends were trimmed by 0 bases and 5 bases, with 8 bases remaining between them. CDR1 SGHNT and CDR2 YYREEE come from the germline V gene (reference sequence). Here the CDR3 reads CASSLVGATEAFF. CDR3 DNA: TGTGCCAGCAGCTTGGTGGGGGCGACTGAAGCTTTCTTT.

The chain has TRBV7-2 and TRBJ2-3, with 11 bases lining up with TRBD2. J was trimmed by 6 bases and V by 5 bases; bases with no gene match: 7. The germline gives CDR1 SGHTA, CDR2 FQGNSA. This CDR3 region has 15 residues. The CDR3 DNA reads TGTGCCAGCAGCATTAGCGGGGGGGCTGGGGATACGCAGTATTTT. Its translation: CASSISGGAGDTQYF.

The genes are TRBV7-9 and TRBJ2-3; 9 nucleotides align to TRBD2. The CDR3 loop spans 16 amino acids. Germline V gives CDR1 SEHNR, CDR2 FQNEAQ (reference sequence). V was pared by 2 bases and J by 6 bases, with 9 bases of the junction left unmatched. The CDR3 DNA follows: TGTGCCAGCAGCTTACGAGCGGGAGGTAAAACGGATACGCAGTATTTT. This sequence encodes CASSLRAGGKTDTQYF.

This clone was found once. V usage is TRBV7-2 and J usage is TRBJ1-3; D uncertain. The CDR3 spans 14 residues. The germline V gene has CDR1 SGHTA and CDR2 FQGNSA. The ends were cut back, 10 bases at V and 0 bases at J, with 13 bases in the middle. The CDR3 spells CATPQLVSGNTIYF. Here the CDR3 DNA reads TGTGCCACTCCACAGTTAGTCTCTGGAAACACCATATATTTT.

The chain carries TRBV11-3 and TRBJ2-7; the match to TRBD2 covers 14 bases. Germline V gives CDR1 SGHNT, CDR2 YENEEA. There are 16 residues in the CDR3. Germline trimming cut 5 bases from V and 3 bases from J; bases unmatched to any gene: 6. The CDR3 loop is CASSLGTSGSVYEQYF. The CDR3 coding sequence is TGTGCCAGCAGCCTAGGGACTAGCGGGAGTGTCTACGAGCAGTACTTC. Full variable domain (remainder filled in from reference TRBV11-3 and TRBJ2-7): EAGVVQSPRYKIIEKKQPVAFWCNPISGHNTLYWYLQNLGQGPELLIRYENEEAVDDSQLPKDRFSAERLKGVDSTLKIQPAELGDSAVYLCASSLGTSGSVYEQYFGPGTRLTVT.

J is TRBJ2-1 and V is TRBV28; 14 bases match TRBD2. The CDR3 consists of 15 residues. Germline lookup yields CDR1 MDHEN and CDR2 SYDVKM. V lost 5 bases to trimming and J lost 8 bases; unmatched junction nucleotides: 5. CDR3 DNA sequence: TGTGCCAGCAGTCTTAAGGGACTAGCGGGGGATGAGCAGTTCTTC. Its protein is CASSLKGLAGDEQFF.

This chain links TRBV9 with TRBJ2-5, with TRBD1 matching over 7 bases. The CDR3 is 14 residues long. Trimming took 5 bases from V and 2 from J; bases not matched to a gene: 6. Germline V lookup: CDR1 SGDLS, CDR2 YYNGEE. CDR3: CASSLQGIQETQYF. The DNA for the CDR3 is TGTGCCAGCAGTCTACAGGGGATTCAAGAGACCCAGTACTTC.

This rearrangement joins TRBV7-2 to TRBJ1-3, with D possibly being TRBD1 (6 bases). The germline V and J ends were trimmed by 3 bases and 1 base, with 7 bases remaining between them. The germline V gene encodes CDR1 SGHTA and CDR2 FQGNSA. The CDR3 is 14 amino acids. The CDR3 region is CASSFQGSGNTIYF. Written as DNA, the CDR3 is TGTGCCAGCAGCTTCCAGGGGTCTGGAAACACCATATATTTT.